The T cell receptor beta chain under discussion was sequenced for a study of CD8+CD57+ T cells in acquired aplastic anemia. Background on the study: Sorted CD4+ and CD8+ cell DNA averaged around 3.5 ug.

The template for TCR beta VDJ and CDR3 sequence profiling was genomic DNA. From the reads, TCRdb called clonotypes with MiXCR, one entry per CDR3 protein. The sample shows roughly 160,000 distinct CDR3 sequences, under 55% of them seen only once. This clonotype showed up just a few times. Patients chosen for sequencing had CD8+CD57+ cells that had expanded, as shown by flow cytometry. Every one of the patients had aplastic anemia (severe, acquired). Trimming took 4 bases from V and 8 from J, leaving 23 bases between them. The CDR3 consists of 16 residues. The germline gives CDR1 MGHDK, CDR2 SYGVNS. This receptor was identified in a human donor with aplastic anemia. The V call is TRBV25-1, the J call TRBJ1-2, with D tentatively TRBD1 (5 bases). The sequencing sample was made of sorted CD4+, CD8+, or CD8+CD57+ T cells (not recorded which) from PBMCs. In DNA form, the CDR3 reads TGTGCCAGCAGTGGGGGCAAAGTGGCGGTCCCTCGGGGCTACACCTTC. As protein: CASSGGKVAVPRGYTF.